The source of this T cell receptor beta chain is a study of CD8 T cells in Susac syndrome. RNA was extracted with the RNeasy kit, and a quantity of about 0.45 to 1 ug was reverse transcribed using random hexamers. TCRdb recomputed calls from the immunoSEQ multiplex PCR reads with MiXCR, one row per CDR3 protein. This table holds 330,000 or so distinct CDR3 sequences, over 75% found once. The germline V gene encodes CDR1 DFQATT and CDR2 SNEGSKA (reference sequence). Trimming took off 2 bases at V and 4 bases at J, with 14 bases between the two ends. This CDR3 is 14 amino acids long. This clonotype was sampled from a human donor with multiple sclerosis. The sequencing input was CD8+ T cells from PBMCs. This rearrangement joins TRBV20-1 to TRBJ1-2, with D possibly matching TRBD1 (6 bases). The CDR3 nucleotides read TGCAGTGCTAGACCCCCAGGGGAGGGCTATGGCTACACCTTC. This sequence encodes CSARPPGEGYGYTF.